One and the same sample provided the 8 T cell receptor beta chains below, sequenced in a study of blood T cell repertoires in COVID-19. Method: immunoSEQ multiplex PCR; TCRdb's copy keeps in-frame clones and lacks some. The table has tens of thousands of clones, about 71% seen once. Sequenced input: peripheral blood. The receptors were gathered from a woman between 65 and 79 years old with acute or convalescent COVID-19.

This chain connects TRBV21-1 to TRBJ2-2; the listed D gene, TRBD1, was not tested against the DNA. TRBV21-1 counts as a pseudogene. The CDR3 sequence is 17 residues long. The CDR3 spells CASSKWSFRGYTGELFF. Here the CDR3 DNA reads TGTGCCAGCAGCAAATGGAGTTTCAGGGGGTACACCGGGGAGCTGTTTTTT.

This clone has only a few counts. The CDR3 spells CASSLDFGKETQYF. DNA for the CDR3: TGTGCCAGCAGCTTAGATTTCGGGAAAGAGACCCAGTACTTC. The chain couples TRBV7-2 to TRBJ2-5; D is possibly TRBD2 (5 bases). Between the trimmed V and J ends, which lost 1 base and 3 bases, there was a span of 9 bases. Germline values: CDR1 SGHTA, CDR2 FQGNSA. This CDR3 region has 14 residues.

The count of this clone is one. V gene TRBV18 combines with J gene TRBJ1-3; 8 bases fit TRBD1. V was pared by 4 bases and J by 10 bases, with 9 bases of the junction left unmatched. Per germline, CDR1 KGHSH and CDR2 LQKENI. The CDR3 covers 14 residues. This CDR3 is CASSLEDRDGTIYF. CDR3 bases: TGTGCCAGCTCACTAGAGGACAGGGACGGAACCATATATTTT.

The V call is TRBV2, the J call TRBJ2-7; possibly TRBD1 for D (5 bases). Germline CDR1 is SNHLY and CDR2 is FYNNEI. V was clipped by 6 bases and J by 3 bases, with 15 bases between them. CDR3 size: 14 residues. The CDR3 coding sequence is TGTGCCAGCAGGAAAATAGTCAGGGTCTACGAGCAGTACTTC. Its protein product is CASRKIVRVYEQYF.

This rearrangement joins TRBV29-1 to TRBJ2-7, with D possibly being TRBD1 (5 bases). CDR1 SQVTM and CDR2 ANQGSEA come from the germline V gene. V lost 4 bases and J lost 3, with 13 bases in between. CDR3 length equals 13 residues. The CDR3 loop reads CSVGTDSDYEQYF. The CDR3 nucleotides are TGCAGCGTTGGCACTGACAGTGACTACGAGCAGTACTTC.

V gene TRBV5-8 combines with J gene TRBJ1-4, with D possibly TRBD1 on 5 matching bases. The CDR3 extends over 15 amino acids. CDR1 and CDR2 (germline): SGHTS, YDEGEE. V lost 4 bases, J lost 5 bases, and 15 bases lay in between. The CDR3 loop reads CASSEKEQANEKLFF. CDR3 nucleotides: TGTGCCAGCAGCGAGAAAGAACAGGCAAATGAAAAACTGTTTTTT.

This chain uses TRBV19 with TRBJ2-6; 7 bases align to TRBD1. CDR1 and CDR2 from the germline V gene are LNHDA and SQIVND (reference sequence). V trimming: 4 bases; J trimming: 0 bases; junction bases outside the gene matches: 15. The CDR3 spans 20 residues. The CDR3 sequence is CASSTGQARIPLSGANVLTF. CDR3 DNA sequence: TGTGCCAGTAGTACCGGACAGGCTCGTATCCCCCTCTCTGGGGCCAACGTCCTGACTTTC.

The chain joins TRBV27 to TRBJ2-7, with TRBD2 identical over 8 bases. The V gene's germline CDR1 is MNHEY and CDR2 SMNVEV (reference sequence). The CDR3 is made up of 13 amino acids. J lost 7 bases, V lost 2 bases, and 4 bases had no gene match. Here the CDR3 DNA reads TGTGCCAGCAGTTTACGGCGGGGGGTAGAGCAGTACTTC. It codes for CASSLRRGVEQYF.